Following are 5 T cell receptor beta chains from one sample sequenced in a study of T cell changes during pregnancy in multiple sclerosis. Data came from immunoSEQ multiplex PCR; TCRdb stores just in-frame clones and leaves some out. The sample lists 30,000 to 40,000 clones, about 93% seen once, with 0.55% to 0.7% in the top ten. Specimen: CD4+ T cells from peripheral blood mononuclear cells, collected in the second trimester of pregnancy. The receptors stem from a female donor in good health, enrolled as a control in a pregnancy study.

The J gene is TRBJ1-2, the V gene TRBV4-1; D is unresolved. CDR3 length: 13 amino acids. Germline CDR1 reads MGHRA; CDR2 reads YSYEKL. Trimming shortened V by 1 base and J by 5 bases, and 8 bases separated the two germline ends. Here the CDR3 DNA reads TGCGCCAGCAGCCAAGGCAGGACTTATGGCTACACCTTC. It yields the protein CASSQGRTYGYTF.

In its sample, this clone was seen once. The CDR3 protein is CASSSGQGITGEQFF. CDR3 nucleotide sequence: TGTGCCAGCAGTTCGGGACAGGGAATCACAGGGGAGCAGTTCTTC. The genes are TRBV27 and TRBJ2-1, with TRBD1 matching over 9 bases. This CDR3 contains 15 residues. Germline assignment: CDR1 MNHEY and CDR2 SMNVEV (reference sequence). The trim removed 4 bases at V and 10 bases at J, leaving 11 bases unmatched.

This sequence joins TRBV5-1 and TRBJ1-4, with TRBD1 as a possible D gene (6 bases). This CDR3 comprises 14 residues. The V end was cut by 2 bases, the J end by 9 bases, with 14 bases between. Germline assignment: CDR1 SGHRS and CDR2 YFSETQ. This CDR3 reads CASSLEGGGKKLFF. As DNA, the CDR3 is TGCGCCAGCAGCTTAGAAGGGGGGGGAAAAAAACTGTTTTTT.

J is TRBJ2-1 and V is TRBV4-2; 10 bases are shared with TRBD2. The CDR3 extends over 20 amino acids. Germline CDR1 and CDR2: LGHNA and YNFKEQ. Trimming removed 4 bases from V and 4 bases from J; junction bases left unmatched: 19. The CDR3 DNA reads as TGTGCCAGCAGCCGTCAAGCGAGCGGGGGGGCCTCGGCTCCTTACAATGAGCAGTTCTTC. Amino acids: CASSRQASGGASAPYNEQFF.

The chain combines TRBV30 with TRBJ1-2; 8 positions agree with TRBD1. The junction had 9 bases not matched to a gene; V was cut back by 7 bases and J by 2 bases. Germline V gene lookup returns CDR1 GTSNPN and CDR2 SVGIG (reference sequence). This CDR3 has 14 amino acids. The CDR3 loop reads CASNKGQGNYGYTF. In DNA, the CDR3 is TGTGCCTCCAATAAAGGACAGGGCAACTATGGCTACACCTTC.